A selection of T cell receptor beta chains follows, all from one sample in a study of beta chain features in type 1 diabetes. The repertoire was sequenced with immunoSEQ multiplex PCR; TCRdb's copy has only in-frame clones and lacks some. Of 390,000 or so clones in the sample, more than 11% are singletons; the top ten hold about 0.04%. Sequences were obtained from naive CD4+ T cells from blood. These receptor sequences come from a man younger than 40 in good health. Each CDR3 is given with its conserved first and last residue. Each record gives: V gene, D gene, J gene, clone size, CDR3 DNA, CDR3 protein. A D gene is named only where the DNA matches it firmly. Clone size is shown for a subset of rows, as once, few, many or a class of expanded clone.

TRBV15	-	TRBJ1-2	few	TGTGCCACCAGCAGAGAGCCGGGAGTAGGCTACACCTTC	CATSREPGVGYTF
TRBV7-9	TRBD1	TRBJ1-2	once	TGTGCCAGCAGTCTGGGACAGTGGGGTTATGGCTACACCTTC	CASSLGQWGYGYTF
TRBV9	-	TRBJ2-5	few	TGTGCCAGCAGCGCCCGCAGTAACCAAGAGACCCAGTACTTC	CASSARSNQETQYF
TRBV30	TRBD1	TRBJ1-3	few	TGTGCCTGGACCAATCTTTGGACAGGGGATGGAAACACCATATATTTT	CAWTNLWTGDGNTIYF
TRBV27	-	TRBJ1-1	-	TGTGCCAGCCGACCGGGGGGCTGGTTGAGAACTGAAGCTTTCTTT	CASRPGGWLRTEAFF
TRBV9	-	TRBJ2-3	-	TGTGCCAGCAGCCCGGCAGAGACAATAGCGACGACCTTCCCGCGTACGCAGTATTTT	CASSPAETIATTFPRTQYF
TRBV7-9	TRBD1	TRBJ2-7	-	TGTGCCAGCAGCTTAAGGGACAGCCCCTACGAGCAGTACTTC	CASSLRDSPYEQYF
TRBV5-1	-	TRBJ2-5	-	TGCGCCAGCAGCTACAAAGAGACCCAGTACTTC	CASSYKETQYF
TRBV7-7	TRBD2	TRBJ2-1	few	TGTGCTAGCAGCCCGATAGCGGGCATCGAGCAGTTCTTC	CASSPIAGIEQFF
TRBV7-2	TRBD1	TRBJ2-4	-	TGTGCCAGCAGCGCCAGACAGGGAGCCAAAAACATTCAGTACTTC	CASSARQGAKNIQYF
TRBV19	-	TRBJ2-5	few	TGTGCCAGTAGTAACCGACAGCAACAAGAGACCCAGTACTTC	CASSNRQQQETQYF
TRBV2	-	TRBJ2-5	few	TGTGCCAGCAGTGCCGAGGTGGGGGGTGAGACCCAGTACTTC	CASSAEVGGETQYF
TRBV2	-	TRBJ2-1	few	TGTGCCAGCAGTAAAGGGGACCTCACAGCCAATGAGCAGTTCTTC	CASSKGDLTANEQFF
TRBV5-1	TRBD2	TRBJ2-1	few	TGCGCCAGCAACTTTCAGCGGGGCGGCAATGAGCAGTTCTTC	CASNFQRGGNEQFF
TRBV7-2	-	TRBJ2-7	few	TGTGCCAGCAGCTTAGGTGGGACCTCCTACGAGCAGTACTTC	CASSLGGTSYEQYF
TRBV6-5	TRBD1	TRBJ1-4	-	TGTGCCAGCAGAGCACAGGGGGCGCGGGCAAAACTGTTTTTT	CASRAQGARAKLFF
TRBV5-1	-	TRBJ2-5	few	TGCGCCAGCAGCCCGGGGACGGGCTCAGGACAAGAGACCCAGTACTTC	CASSPGTGSGQETQYF
TRBV5-6	TRBD1	TRBJ2-5	-	TGTGCCAGCAGCTTGTACAGGGGTAGTAAACAAGAGACCCAGTACTTC	CASSLYRGSKQETQYF
TRBV11-2	TRBD1	TRBJ2-7	-	TGTGCCAGCAGCTTAGTTTGGACAGGGCACTACGAGCAGTACTTC	CASSLVWTGHYEQYF
TRBV9	-	TRBJ1-2	few	TGTGCCAGCAGCGTAGACCGTATTAAGGCCCGTGAGAACTATGGCTACACCTTC	CASSVDRIKARENYGYTF
TRBV10-3	-	TRBJ1-2	-	TGTGCCATCACTTCCACAGGGACGAACTATGGCTACACCTTC	CAITSTGTNYGYTF
TRBV9	-	TRBJ1-5	-	TGTGCCAGCAGCGTAGTGGGCAATCAGCCCCAGCATTTT	CASSVVGNQPQHF
TRBV18	TRBD2	TRBJ2-5	-	TGTGCCAGCTCCCGCGGGGGGAGAGAGACCCAGTACTTC	CASSRGGRETQYF
TRBV6-5	TRBD1	TRBJ2-3	-	TGTGCCAGCAGTTACAAAGGACAGGGGGCGCTTAATACGCAGTATTTT	CASSYKGQGALNTQYF
TRBV18	-	TRBJ2-3	few	TGTGCCAGCTCACCGGAAGCCTTACAAAGGGATACGCAGTATTTT	CASSPEALQRDTQYF
TRBV7-9	TRBD1	TRBJ1-2	-	TGTGCCAGCAGCTTAGCTCGGGACAGGACATCGGGCTACACCTTC	CASSLARDRTSGYTF
TRBV7-2	TRBD2	TRBJ2-3	few	TGTGCCAGCAGCTTATCTAGCGGGAGTCCAGATACGCAGTATTTT	CASSLSSGSPDTQYF
TRBV6-5	TRBD1	TRBJ1-1	-	TGTGCCAGCAGTGGGACAGGGAGAGAAGCTTTCTTT	CASSGTGREAFF
TRBV13	TRBD2	TRBJ2-3	few	TGTGCCAGCAGCTCAACGTGGACTAGCGGGGGGACCTCGGCAGATACGCAGTATTTT	CASSSTWTSGGTSADTQYF
TRBV6-5	-	TRBJ2-3	few	TGTGCCAGCAGTCGGAGCACAGATACGCAGTATTTT	CASSRSTDTQYF
TRBV4-1	TRBD1	TRBJ2-5	few	TGCGCCAGCAGCCGGGACAGGGTGGCGTTGGAGACCCAGTACTTC	CASSRDRVALETQYF
TRBV19	-	TRBJ1-2	few	TGTGCCAGTAGTATAGATCCAGGGACGGGCTACACCTTC	CASSIDPGTGYTF